The 16 T cell receptor beta chains reported below all come from one sample, sequenced in a study of control samples from healthy donors and cancer patients. TCRdb keeps only in-frame clones here, not all; method: immunoSEQ multiplex PCR. This table holds 150,000 to 200,000 clones, 90% to 95% found once. The sequenced material came from blood. All receptors come from a young man in good health.

The chain combines TRBV2 with TRBJ1-3; 9 bases match TRBD1. The CDR3 is 15 residues long. The germline V gene has CDR1 SNHLY and CDR2 FYNNEI. V shed 6 bases, J shed 2 bases, and the junction held 5 bases outside the gene matches. The CDR3 DNA follows: TGTGCCAGCAGGAATGACAGGGGGGCTGGAAACACCATATATTTT. Translating it yields CASRNDRGAGNTIYF.

In this sample, this clone turned up a few times. The rearrangement links TRBV18 to TRBJ1-5; D is unresolved. V was clipped by 5 bases and J by 5 bases, with 13 bases between them. Germline V gene lookup returns CDR1 KGHSH and CDR2 LQKENI. The CDR3 contains 14 residues. The CDR3 protein is CASSLQAVDQPQHF. CDR3 DNA sequence: TGTGCCAGCTCATTGCAGGCAGTGGATCAGCCCCAGCATTTT.

V usage is TRBV27 and J usage is TRBJ2-3, with D possibly matching TRBD1 (6 bases). Germline lookup yields CDR1 MNHEY and CDR2 SMNVEV (reference sequence). CDR3 length: 15 amino acids. Trimming shortened V by 0 bases and J by 3 bases, and 10 bases separated the two germline ends. CDR3 in amino acids: CASSLSWGRTDTQYF. CDR3 bases: TGTGCCAGCAGTTTATCTTGGGGGCGAACAGATACGCAGTATTTT.

This chain links TRBV15 with TRBJ2-7; D perhaps matches TRBD2 (6 bases). Germline lookup yields CDR1 LNHNV and CDR2 YYDKDF (reference sequence). V lost 0 bases, J lost 1 base, and 7 bases lay in between. The length of the CDR3 is 14 residues. CDR3 region: CATSREGLSYEQYF. Written as DNA, the CDR3 is TGTGCCACCAGCAGAGAGGGACTTTCCTACGAGCAGTACTTC. The full variable domain, with the rest looked up from reference TRBV15 and TRBJ2-7, is DAMVIQNPRYQVTQFGKPVTLSCSQTLNHNVMYWYQQKSSQAPKLLFHYYDKDFNNEADTPDNFQSRRPNTSFCFLDIRSPGLGDTAMYLCATSREGLSYEQYFGPGTRLTVT.

The chain recombines TRBV12-3 or TRBV12-4 with TRBJ1-1; no clear D gene. The CDR3 covers 11 residues. The V end was cut by 3 bases, the J end by 6 bases, with 5 bases between. The CDR3 DNA follows: TGTGCCAGCAGTTTGTATGCTGAAGCTTTCTTT. Residues: CASSLYAEAFF.

The V gene is TRBV24-1, the J gene TRBJ1-2; unclear D gene. The CDR3 totals 12 residues. V lost 1 base and J 8 bases, leaving 7 bases between the germline ends. CDR1 KGHDR and CDR2 SFDVKD come from the germline V gene. The CDR3 spells CATSDFVGGYTF. The DNA of the CDR3 is TGTGCCACCAGTGATTTTGTGGGCGGCTACACCTTC.

The chain employs TRBV6-5 and TRBJ1-2; unclear D gene. This CDR3 spans 14 amino acids. The V gene's germline CDR1 is MNHEY and CDR2 SVGAGI. Trimming stripped 2 bases from V and 4 bases from J, with 11 bases between. The CDR3 DNA sequence: TGTGCCAGCAGTTACGCCCATCTCAGCTATGGCTACACCTTC. Protein: CASSYAHLSYGYTF.

The chain is built from TRBV7-3 and TRBJ2-5; 8 bases fit TRBD1. The V and J ends lost 6 bases and 5 bases, in that order; junction bases with no gene match: 5. Germline CDR1 reads SGHTA; CDR2 reads FQGTGA. The CDR3 length is 13 residues. The CDR3 DNA follows: TGTGCCAGCAGTGACAGGGGTAGGGAGACCCAGTACTTC. Protein sequence: CASSDRGRETQYF.

V gene TRBV7-3 combines with J gene TRBJ2-5, with D uncertain. Trimming took 5 bases from V and 0 from J, leaving 7 bases between them. The CDR3 is 13 amino acids. Germline V gene lookup returns CDR1 SGHTA and CDR2 FQGTGA. CDR3 in amino acids: CASSQKNQETQYF. The CDR3 region has the DNA TGTGCCAGCAGCCAGAAAAACCAAGAGACCCAGTACTTC.

The gene calls are TRBV12-5 and TRBJ1-1; a weak D match, TRBD1 (5 bases). CDR1 LGHNT and CDR2 FRNRAP come from the germline V gene. Trimming left V 4 bases short and J 0 bases short, with 6 bases between. The CDR3 totals 13 residues. The CDR3 bases are TGTGCTAGTGGTTGGGGCTTGAACACTGAAGCTTTCTTT. Protein product: CASGWGLNTEAFF.

This clone has just one count. The chain joins TRBV5-4 to TRBJ1-6, with TRBD1 matching 7 bases. The CDR3 is 15 residues long. V gave up 4 bases and J gave up 4 bases; unmatched junction bases: 5. The germline gives CDR1 SGHNT, CDR2 YYREEE (reference sequence). CDR3 bases: TGTGCCAGCAGCCTGACGGGACAGTATAATTCACCCCTCCACTTT. Its protein is CASSLTGQYNSPLHF.

This chain uses TRBV5-1 with TRBJ1-3; D may be TRBD1 (6 bases). V lost 4 bases and J 0 bases, leaving 14 bases between the germline ends. This CDR3 has 16 residues. Per the germline V gene, CDR1 is SGHRS and CDR2 is YFSETQ. The CDR3 DNA follows: TGCGCCAGCAGCATAAACAGGGCTATCTCTGGAAACACCATATATTTT. Its protein is CASSINRAISGNTIYF.

This clone was detected once. This sequence joins TRBV6-5 and TRBJ1-4; D is undetermined. The CDR3 is 15 residues long. CDR1 MNHEY and CDR2 SVGAGI come from the germline V gene. Trimming removed 2 bases from V and 2 bases from J, with 9 bases in between. CDR3 in amino acids: CASSYTYGTNEKLFF. The CDR3 nucleotides read TGTGCCAGCAGTTACACCTATGGGACTAATGAAAAACTGTTTTTT.

This sequence joins TRBV7-9 and TRBJ2-5; D is ambiguous. Germline values: CDR1 SEHNR, CDR2 FQNEAQ (reference sequence). V was cut by 10 bases and J by 2 bases, with 14 bases left in between. The CDR3 is made up of 13 amino acids. In nucleotides, the CDR3 is TGTGCCACCGGGCGTTGGGATCAAGAGACCCAGTACTTC. Translated: CATGRWDQETQYF.

The chain recombines TRBV6-5 with TRBJ1-3, with 7 bases lining up with TRBD1. Germline V CDR1 and CDR2: MNHEY, SVGAGI. The CDR3 length is 15 residues. V lost 6 bases to trimming and J lost 0 bases; unmatched junction nucleotides: 5. CDR3: CASSRDSNSGNTIYF. In DNA form, the CDR3 reads TGTGCCAGCAGCAGGGACAGCAACTCTGGAAACACCATATATTTT.

This clone has just a few counts. The V call is TRBV9, the J call TRBJ2-7; D could derive from TRBD1 or TRBD2 (5 bases each). The CDR3 covers 16 residues. V dropped 3 bases and J dropped 6 bases, with 22 bases sitting between them. CDR1 SGDLS and CDR2 YYNGEE come from the germline V gene. This CDR3 is CASSEQAGTLGSEQYF. The CDR3 nucleotides are TGTGCCAGCAGCGAACAAGCCGGGACCTTAGGGAGCGAGCAGTACTTC.